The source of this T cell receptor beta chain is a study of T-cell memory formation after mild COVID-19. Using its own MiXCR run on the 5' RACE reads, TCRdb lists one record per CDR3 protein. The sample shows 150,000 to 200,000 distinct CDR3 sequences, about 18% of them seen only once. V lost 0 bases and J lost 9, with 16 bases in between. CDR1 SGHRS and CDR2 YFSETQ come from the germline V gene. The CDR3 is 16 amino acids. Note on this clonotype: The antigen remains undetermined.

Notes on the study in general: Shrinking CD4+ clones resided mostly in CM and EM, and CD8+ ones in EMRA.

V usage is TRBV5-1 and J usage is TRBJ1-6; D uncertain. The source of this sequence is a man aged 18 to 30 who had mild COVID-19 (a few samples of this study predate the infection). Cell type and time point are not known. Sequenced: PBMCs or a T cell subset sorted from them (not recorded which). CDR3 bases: TGCGCCAGCAGCTTGGGTCCGGGGAATATAGGTTCACCCCTCCACTTT. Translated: CASSLGPGNIGSPLHF.